Reported below is one T cell receptor beta chain. Its cognate antigen is unknown. This specimen belongs to a study of cytomegalovirus exposure and HLA in healthy donors. The PCR used 60 Vbeta and 13 Jbeta primers. Method: immunoSEQ multiplex PCR; TCRdb's copy keeps in-frame clones and lacks some. This sample yields around 150,000 clones, of which around 84% are seen a single time; more than 2% belongs to the top ten. Donors consisted of healthy bone marrow donors. The germline CDR1 and CDR2 sequences are SQVTM and ANQGSEA. The CDR3 totals 12 residues. The ends lost 7 bases at V and 1 base at J; junction bases unmatched: 3. Points from the study as a whole: Productive rates of about 87% or about 30% were seen for most TCR beta V segments in an earlier analysis. Upon later analysis, TCR association rates were observed to vary by HLA locus, being highest for DRB1 and lowest for HLA-C.

The clonotype was recovered from a boy younger than 10 in good health and CMV-seronegative. Sequencing was performed on PBMCs. This sequence joins TRBV29-1 and TRBJ2-5; 7 bases align to TRBD2. The CDR3 nucleotides read TGCAGCGCGTCTAGCGGCCAAGAGACCCAGTACTTC. Translated, it gives CSASSGQETQYF. Full variable domain (remainder filled in from reference TRBV29-1 and TRBJ2-5): SAVISQKPSRDICQRGTSLTIQCQVDSQVTMMFWYRQQPGQSLTLIATANQGSEATYESGFVIDKFPISRPNLTFSTLTVSNMSPEDSSIYLCSASSGQETQYFGPGTRLLVL.